The 30 T cell receptor beta chains presented below share a single source sample, sequenced in a study of control samples from healthy donors and cancer patients. The method was immunoSEQ multiplex PCR; TCRdb's version includes in-frame clones alone and lacks a portion of them. The data hold 110,000 to 150,000 clones, with 75% to 90% observed a single time. The sample comprised blood. The receptors were gathered from a man under 40 in good health.

The chain links TRBV7-8 to TRBJ1-6, with D tentatively TRBD1 (5 bases). The CDR3 length is 19 residues. V gave up 5 bases and J gave up 1 base, with 21 bases separating them. The germline gives CDR1 SGHVS, CDR2 FQNEAQ. This chain's CDR3 is CASSLTPQSGGSYNSPLHF. The CDR3 nucleotides are TGTGCCAGCAGCCTCACCCCTCAAAGTGGGGGATCCTATAATTCACCCCTCCACTTT. Drawing the rest from reference TRBV7-8 and TRBJ1-6, the complete variable domain is GAGVSQSPRYKVAKRGQDVALRCDPISGHVSLFWYQQALGQGPEFLTYFQNEAQLDKSGLPSDRFFAERPEGSVSTLKIQRTQQEDSAVYLCASSLTPQSGGSYNSPLHFGNGTRLTVT.

The rearrangement links TRBV12-3 or TRBV12-4 to TRBJ1-1; D gene ambiguous. The CDR3 loop spans 13 amino acids. The ends were cut back, 7 bases at V and 1 base at J, with 10 bases in the middle. CDR3 amino acids: CASTKQWNTEAFF. CDR3 coding DNA: TGTGCCAGCACTAAACAGTGGAACACTGAAGCTTTCTTT.

This rearrangement joins TRBV19 to TRBJ2-1, with D possibly matching TRBD2 (7 bases). With 9 bases removed from V and 9 bases from J, the gap between germline ends came to 24 bases. The CDR3 consists of 15 residues. Germline CDR1 is LNHDA and CDR2 is SQIVND (reference sequence). Here the CDR3 reads CASHTPGDGGFEQFF. CDR3 in DNA: TGTGCCAGCCACACTCCAGGGGACGGGGGGTTTGAGCAGTTCTTC.

This chain connects TRBV19 to TRBJ2-7, with 8 bases aligning to TRBD1. CDR3 length: 13 amino acids. Germline V gene lookup returns CDR1 LNHDA and CDR2 SQIVND (reference sequence). The trim removed 4 bases at V and 3 bases at J, leaving 2 bases unmatched. The DNA of the CDR3 is TGTGCCAGTAGTAGCACAGGGGGCTACGAGCAGTACTTC. Translating it yields CASSSTGGYEQYF.

V is TRBV5-1 and J is TRBJ2-3; 8 positions agree with TRBD2. CDR1 and CDR2 (germline): SGHRS, YFSETQ. CDR3 length: 16 amino acids. V was pared by 3 bases and J by 1 base, with 7 bases of the junction left unmatched. The CDR3 sequence: CASSSPHSGGTDTQYF. The CDR3 DNA reads TGCGCCAGCAGCTCCCCCCATAGCGGGGGCACAGATACGCAGTATTTT.

The J gene is TRBJ2-3, the V gene TRBV24-1; a weak D match, TRBD1 (6 bases). Germline CDR1 and CDR2: KGHDR and SFDVKD. V lost 3 bases to trimming and J lost 12 bases, with 18 bases between them. The CDR3 has 14 residues. This CDR3 is CATSDLLGQGSQYF. CDR3 DNA: TGTGCCACCAGTGATCTTTTGGGGCAGGGGTCCCAGTATTTT.

In its sample, this clone was seen once. This chain links TRBV18 with TRBJ1-5; TRBD1 agrees at 10 bases. This CDR3 has 16 amino acids. With 5 bases clipped from V and 4 bases from J, the junction kept 8 bases outside the gene matches. Germline V gene sequence: CDR1 KGHSH, CDR2 LQKENI. The CDR3 region is CASSMDRGTSNQPQHF. The CDR3 DNA reads as TGTGCCAGCTCAATGGACAGGGGGACTAGTAATCAGCCCCAGCATTTT.

The chain recombines TRBV7-8 with TRBJ1-1; 9 bases fit TRBD1. Germline-derived CDR1 and CDR2 are SGHVS and FQNEAQ. The V gene end was trimmed by 6 bases and the J gene end by 4 bases; junction bases not matched to a gene: 9. CDR3 length: 15 residues. CDR3 bases: TGTGCCAGCAGAGCAGAGAACAGGGGGCCCACTGAAGCTTTCTTT. Protein product: CASRAENRGPTEAFF. The whole variable domain, remainder taken from reference TRBV7-8 and TRBJ1-1, is GAGVSQSPRYKVAKRGQDVALRCDPISGHVSLFWYQQALGQGPEFLTYFQNEAQLDKSGLPSDRFFAERPEGSVSTLKIQRTQQEDSAVYLCASRAENRGPTEAFFGQGTRLTVV.

The chain combines TRBV25-1 with TRBJ1-5, with D maybe TRBD1 (6 bases). The V gene lost 5 bases and the J gene lost 4 bases, with 15 bases spanning the gap. The CDR3 runs to 15 residues. The germline CDR1 and CDR2 sequences are MGHDK and SYGVNS. CDR3 residues: CASSPPGQTNQPQHF. As DNA, the CDR3 is TGTGCCAGCAGTCCCCCAGGACAGACAAATCAGCCCCAGCATTTT.

The chain links TRBV2 to TRBJ2-5, with 8 bases aligning to TRBD2. Germline V gives CDR1 SNHLY, CDR2 FYNNEI. The V gene end was trimmed by 7 bases and the J gene end by 4 bases; junction bases not matched to a gene: 8. This CDR3 is built from 14 residues. For the CDR3, the DNA is TGTGCCAGCACCCGAACTAGCGGTTCAGAGACCCAGTACTTC. Its protein product is CASTRTSGSETQYF.

The chain couples TRBV7-2 to TRBJ2-2; possibly TRBD2 for D (6 bases). V was shortened by 5 bases and J by 4 bases, with 17 bases between the two germline ends. The CDR3 is made up of 16 amino acids. Germline lookup yields CDR1 SGHTA and CDR2 FQGNSA. CDR3: CASSPQTSPATGELFF. The CDR3 nucleotides read TGTGCCAGCAGCCCCCAGACTAGTCCCGCCACCGGGGAGCTGTTTTTT.

V is TRBV27 and J is TRBJ2-1, with a possible D match to TRBD1 (6 bases). V lost 3 bases and J lost 0, with 21 bases in between. CDR1 MNHEY and CDR2 SMNVEV come from the germline V gene (reference sequence). The CDR3 loop spans 19 amino acids. This CDR3 reads CASSFFGLTQGSSYNEQFF. Here the CDR3 DNA reads TGTGCCAGCAGTTTTTTCGGGTTGACGCAGGGGTCCTCCTACAATGAGCAGTTCTTC.

This clone was observed at least ten times. The chain is built from TRBV4-3 and TRBJ2-5, with D possibly TRBD2 on 6 matching bases. Trimming took off 0 bases at V and 4 bases at J, with 18 bases between the two ends. Germline CDR1 LGHNA, CDR2 YSLEER. This CDR3 is 17 amino acids long. The DNA for the CDR3 is TGCGCCAGCAGCCAAGATCAGGGAGGTACAGCGGGAGAGACCCAGTACTTC. Protein product: CASSQDQGGTAGETQYF.

V usage is TRBV6-5 and J usage is TRBJ1-4; 11 nucleotides match TRBD1. J gave up 8 bases and V 7 bases, and 6 bases lay outside the gene matches. The CDR3 extends over 14 amino acids. In germline, CDR1 is MNHEY, CDR2 SVGAGI. Here the CDR3 reads CASMGTGGREKLFF. In DNA, the CDR3 is TGTGCCAGCATGGGGACAGGGGGTCGAGAAAAACTGTTTTTT.

This chain joins TRBV2 and TRBJ2-5; 7 bases are shared with TRBD2. V shed 10 bases, J shed 4 bases, and the junction held 6 bases outside the gene matches. The germline gives CDR1 SNHLY, CDR2 FYNNEI. The CDR3 is 12 amino acids. CDR3 bases: TGTGCCATCCGCCCGGGAGGAGAGACCCAGTACTTC. It yields the protein CAIRPGGETQYF.

CDR3 loop: CASSLDGREQYF. CDR3 bases: TGTGCCAGCAGCTTAGATGGGCGAGAGCAGTACTTC. This rearrangement joins TRBV11-3 to TRBJ2-7; D call uncertain. Germline CDR1 reads SGHNT; CDR2 reads YENEEA. Trimming shortened V by 0 bases and J by 7 bases, and 7 bases separated the two germline ends. The CDR3 is 12 amino acids.

In this sample, this clone turned up once. The V and J genes are TRBV6-2 or TRBV6-3 and TRBJ2-1, with D unresolved. The CDR3 has 13 residues. CDR1 MNHEY and CDR2 SVGEGT come from the germline V gene. Trimming left V 0 bases short and J 4 bases short, with 4 bases between. CDR3 DNA: TGTGCCAGCAGTTACTCAGGGTACAATGAGCAGTTCTTC. Protein: CASSYSGYNEQFF.

V gene TRBV4-1 combines with J gene TRBJ2-7; the D is unclear. In germline, CDR1 is MGHRA, CDR2 YSYEKL. Trimming took 2 bases from V and 7 from J, leaving 15 bases between them. The CDR3 totals 14 residues. The CDR3 reads CASSQLDATEEQYF. The CDR3 DNA reads TGCGCCAGCAGCCAACTCGATGCAACCGAAGAGCAGTACTTC.

This chain links TRBV5-8 with TRBJ2-1, with 12 nucleotides matching TRBD2. V was pared by 0 bases and J by 4 bases, with 5 bases of the junction left unmatched. Germline assignment: CDR1 SGHTS and CDR2 YDEGEE. The CDR3 has 17 amino acids. The CDR3 reads CASSLGTSGIRYNEQFF. The CDR3 bases are TGTGCCAGCAGCTTGGGGACTAGCGGGATTCGGTACAATGAGCAGTTCTTC.

This chain connects TRBV24-1 to TRBJ2-7, with TRBD1 identical over 8 bases. CDR3 size: 14 residues. The ends lost 4 bases at V and 2 bases at J; junction bases unmatched: 3. The germline V gene has CDR1 KGHDR and CDR2 SFDVKD. CDR3: CATSDSGGPYEQYF. In DNA, the CDR3 is TGTGCCACCAGTGACTCAGGGGGCCCCTACGAGCAGTACTTC.

V gene TRBV7-8 combines with J gene TRBJ2-7, with 8 positions matching TRBD1. Germline CDR1 and CDR2: SGHVS and FQNEAQ. V gave up 5 bases and J gave up 4 bases; unmatched junction bases: 7. This CDR3 is built from 14 residues. This CDR3 reads CASSTTDRGYEQYF. The CDR3 DNA follows: TGTGCCAGCAGCACAACCGACAGGGGTTACGAGCAGTACTTC.

This rearrangement joins TRBV11-3 to TRBJ2-3, with a tentative D call TRBD2 (5 bases). This CDR3 comprises 15 residues. Looked up from germline, CDR1 is SGHNT and CDR2 is YENEEA. V lost 0 bases to trimming and J lost 1 base, with 8 bases between them. CDR3 sequence reads: CASSLDSGRTDTQYF. The CDR3 region has the DNA TGTGCCAGCAGCTTAGACAGCGGCCGCACAGATACGCAGTATTTT. Full variable domain (outside the CDR3, taken from reference TRBV11-3 and TRBJ2-3): EAGVVQSPRYKIIEKKQPVAFWCNPISGHNTLYWYLQNLGQGPELLIRYENEEAVDDSQLPKDRFSAERLKGVDSTLKIQPAELGDSAVYLCASSLDSGRTDTQYFGPGTRLTVL.

The rearrangement uses TRBV24-1 and TRBJ2-1, with unresolved D. V lost 5 bases and J 3 bases, leaving 7 bases between the germline ends. This CDR3 has 13 residues. Germline values: CDR1 KGHDR, CDR2 SFDVKD. Written as DNA, the CDR3 is TGTGCCACCAGTGTCGGGCGCTACAATGAGCAGTTCTTC. It codes for CATSVGRYNEQFF.

In this sample, this clone turned up once. The chain carries TRBV28 and TRBJ2-3; D is possibly TRBD1 or TRBD2 (5 bases each). Germline V CDR1 and CDR2: MDHEN, SYDVKM. The V gene lost 5 bases and the J gene lost 4 bases, with 13 bases spanning the gap. There are 14 residues in the CDR3. CDR3 in amino acids: CASSRQWESDTQYF. CDR3 bases: TGTGCCAGCAGTAGACAGTGGGAGTCAGATACGCAGTATTTT.

The chain joins TRBV10-3 to TRBJ1-1; tentative D call: TRBD1 (6 bases). V lost 3 bases and J 6 bases, leaving 17 bases between the germline ends. The CDR3 runs 15 residues. The germline gives CDR1 ENHRY, CDR2 SYGVKD. CDR3 nucleotide sequence: TGTGCCATCAGTGATTTGGCAGGGGAAGCCTCTGAAGCTTTCTTT. Its translation: CAISDLAGEASEAFF.

The chain couples TRBV5-6 to TRBJ2-7; 14 nucleotides line up with TRBD2. Germline CDR1 reads SGHDT; CDR2 reads YYEEEE. The CDR3 spans 16 residues. V dropped 4 bases and J dropped 5; count of bases not matched to a gene: 8. The DNA for the CDR3 is TGTGCCAGCAGCAGGGGACTAGCGGGAGTTGCGGACGAGCAGTACTTC. It codes for CASSRGLAGVADEQYF.

V gene TRBV7-9 combines with J gene TRBJ2-7, with TRBD2 identical over 11 bases. Germline lookup yields CDR1 SEHNR and CDR2 FQNEAQ (reference sequence). V gave up 3 bases and J gave up 6 bases; unmatched junction bases: 16. The CDR3 contains 18 residues. CDR3 residues: CASSFPPGLADLGPEQYF. In DNA form, the CDR3 reads TGTGCCAGCAGCTTCCCCCCGGGACTAGCGGACCTCGGGCCCGAGCAGTACTTC.

This chain uses TRBV6-5 with TRBJ1-6; D not resolved. The germline V gene has CDR1 MNHEY and CDR2 SVGAGI. The CDR3 spans 16 residues. Deletions cut 2 bases from V and 5 bases from J, with 13 bases between. The CDR3 reads CASSYLGRVNNSPLHF. CDR3 bases: TGTGCCAGCAGTTACCTGGGGAGGGTGAATAATTCACCCCTCCACTTT.

This chain links TRBV4-1 with TRBJ2-7, with a weak D call TRBD1 (6 bases). Germline V gene data show CDR1 as MGHRA and CDR2 as YSYEKL. Trimming cost V 1 base and J 3 bases, with 13 bases left between them. CDR3 length: 15 residues. The DNA for the CDR3 is TGCGCCAGCAGCCAAGTCATCCAGGGGCTCTACGAGCAGTACTTC. Residues: CASSQVIQGLYEQYF.

This chain connects TRBV15 to TRBJ2-4; D is unclear. V dropped 5 bases and J dropped 2 bases, with 10 bases sitting between them. The CDR3 extends over 14 amino acids. From germline, CDR1 is LNHNV and CDR2 YYDKDF (reference sequence). CDR3 bases: TGTGCCACCAGCGGACGGCAGACCAAAAACATTCAGTACTTC. This codes for CATSGRQTKNIQYF.